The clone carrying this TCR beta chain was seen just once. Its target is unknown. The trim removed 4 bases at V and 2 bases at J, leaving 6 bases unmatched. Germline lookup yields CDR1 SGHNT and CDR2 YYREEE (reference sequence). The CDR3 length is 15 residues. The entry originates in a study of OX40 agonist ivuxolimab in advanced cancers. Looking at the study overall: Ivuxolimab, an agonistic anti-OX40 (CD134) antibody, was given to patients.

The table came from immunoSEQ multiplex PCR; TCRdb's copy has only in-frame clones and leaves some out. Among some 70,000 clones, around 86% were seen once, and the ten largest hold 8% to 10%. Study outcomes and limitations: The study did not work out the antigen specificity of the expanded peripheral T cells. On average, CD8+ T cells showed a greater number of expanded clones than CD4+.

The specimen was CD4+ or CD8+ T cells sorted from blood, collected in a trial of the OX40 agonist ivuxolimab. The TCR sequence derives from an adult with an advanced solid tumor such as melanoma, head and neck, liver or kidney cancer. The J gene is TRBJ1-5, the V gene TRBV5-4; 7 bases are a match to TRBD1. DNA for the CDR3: TGTGCCAGCAGCCAAACAGGGGAGGGCAATCAGCCCCAGCATTTT. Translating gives CASSQTGEGNQPQHF.